The source of this T cell receptor (beta chain) is a study of T cell changes during pregnancy in multiple sclerosis. The data were produced by immunoSEQ multiplex PCR, yet TCRdb's version contains in-frame clones alone and is incomplete. The sample includes under 95,000 clones, about nine tenths of them seen just once. The V gene lost 3 bases and the J gene lost 4 bases, with 9 bases spanning the gap. CDR1 ENHRY and CDR2 SYGVKD come from the germline V gene. CDR3 length: 14 amino acids. In this sample, this clone turned up once. Specimen: peripheral blood, collected after pregnancy. The chain links TRBV10-3 to TRBJ1-4; D unresolved. The TCR originated in a female donor in good health, enrolled as a control in a pregnancy study. CDR3 region: CAISDGGGNEKLFF. Here the CDR3 DNA reads TGTGCCATCAGTGACGGTGGTGGTAATGAAAAACTGTTTTTT.